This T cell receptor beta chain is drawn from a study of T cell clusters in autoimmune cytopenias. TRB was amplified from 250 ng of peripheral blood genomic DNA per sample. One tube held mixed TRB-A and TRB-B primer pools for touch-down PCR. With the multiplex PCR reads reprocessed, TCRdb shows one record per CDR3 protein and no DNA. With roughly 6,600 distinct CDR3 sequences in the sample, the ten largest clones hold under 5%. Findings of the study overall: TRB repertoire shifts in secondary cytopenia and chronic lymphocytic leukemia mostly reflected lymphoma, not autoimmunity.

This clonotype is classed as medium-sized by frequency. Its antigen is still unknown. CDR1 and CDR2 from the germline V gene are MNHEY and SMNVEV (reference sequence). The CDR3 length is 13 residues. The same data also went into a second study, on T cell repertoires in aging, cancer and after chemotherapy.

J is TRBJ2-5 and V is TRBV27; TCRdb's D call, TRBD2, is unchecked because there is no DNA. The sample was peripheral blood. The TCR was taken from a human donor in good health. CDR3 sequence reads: CASRWRGGETQYF.